This T cell receptor beta chain came from a study of T cells in tuberculosis. As concerns this clone: Antigen unknown.

Only in-frame clones appear in the TCRdb table, and some are missing; sequencing was by immunoSEQ multiplex PCR. The table records more than 30,000 clones, approximately 97% of them present only once. Study-level points and caveats: Smaller alpha distances in active tuberculosis partly reflected shorter CDR3-alpha lengths.

The CDR3 is 15 amino acids. V dropped 6 bases and J dropped 4; count of bases not matched to a gene: 9. CDR1 and CDR2 from the germline V gene are MGHRA and YSYEKL. The chain joins TRBV4-1 to TRBJ2-3; 8 positions match TRBD1. The TCR was taken from a donor aged 10 to 29 with latent tuberculosis or without tuberculosis infection. The sample taken for sequencing was PBMCs. In DNA, the CDR3 is TGCGCCAGCAGTGCGGACAGGGATTTCCCAGATACGCAGTATTTT. Its translation: CASSADRDFPDTQYF.